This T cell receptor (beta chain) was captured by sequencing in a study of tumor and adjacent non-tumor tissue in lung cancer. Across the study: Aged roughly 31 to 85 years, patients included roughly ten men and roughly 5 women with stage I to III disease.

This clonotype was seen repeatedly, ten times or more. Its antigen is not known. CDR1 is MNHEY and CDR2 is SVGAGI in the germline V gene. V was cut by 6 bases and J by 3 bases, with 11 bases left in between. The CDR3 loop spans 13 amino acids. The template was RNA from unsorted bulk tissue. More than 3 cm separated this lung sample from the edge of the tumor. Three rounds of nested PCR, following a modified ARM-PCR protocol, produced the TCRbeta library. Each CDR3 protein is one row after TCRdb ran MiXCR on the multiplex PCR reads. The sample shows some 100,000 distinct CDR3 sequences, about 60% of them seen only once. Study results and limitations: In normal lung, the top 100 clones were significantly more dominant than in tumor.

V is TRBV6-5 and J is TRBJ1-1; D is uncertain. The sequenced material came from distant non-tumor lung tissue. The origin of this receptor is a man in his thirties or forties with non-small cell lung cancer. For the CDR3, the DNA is TGTGCCAGCAGCCTCGGACCGGACACTGAAGCTTTCTTT. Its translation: CASSLGPDTEAFF.